The 26 T cell receptor beta chains presented below share a single source sample, sequenced in a study of CD8 T cells in ankylosing spondylitis. TCRdb independently ran MiXCR on the 5' RACE reads; one entry per CDR3 protein. The data contain over 600,000 distinct CDR3 sequences, around a fifth of them seen just once; the ten biggest clones take up about 20%. What these receptors recognize is not known. Study-level points and caveats: A motif in TCR beta, a set of seven to nine highly homologous variants, appeared characteristic of ankylosing spondylitis blood.

Sequenced: blood, either unsorted or a sorted T cell fraction (not recorded which). The source is a male donor with ankylosing spondylitis.

This clonotype was counted between two and nine times. The gene calls are TRBV20-1 and TRBJ2-3; D gene uncertain. Trimming shortened V by 0 bases and J by 2 bases, and 6 bases separated the two germline ends. CDR3 size: 13 residues. The germline CDR1 and CDR2 sequences are DFQATT and SNEGSKA (reference sequence). CDR3 loop: CSARDASTDTQYF. In DNA form, the CDR3 reads TGCAGTGCTAGAGATGCGTCCACAGATACGCAGTATTTT.

Comment on this clonotype: Since no conserved phenylalanine or tryptophan closes the CDR3, a read error is the likely cause. The chain employs TRBV28 and TRBJ2-3; tentative D call: TRBD2 (6 bases). The CDR3 spans 13 residues. From germline, CDR1 is MDHEN and CDR2 SYDVKM. V was clipped by 9 bases and J by 2 bases, with 12 bases between them. The CDR3 coding sequence is TGTGCCAGTATAGCGGACCACACAGATACGCAGTATTAT. Protein: CASIADHTDTQYY.

The chain is built from TRBV7-2 and TRBJ2-5; the match to TRBD1 covers 9 bases. The length of the CDR3 is 17 residues. V shed 4 bases and J 5 bases; nucleotides not matched to a gene: 14. Germline V gene lookup returns CDR1 SGHTA and CDR2 FQGNSA. The CDR3 bases are TGTGCCAGCAGCTCCCCGGGACAGGGAGAGTCCGGGGAGACCCAGTACTTC. Its translation is CASSSPGQGESGETQYF.

This clonotype was found a few times. The rearrangement links TRBV29-1 to TRBJ2-3, with D unresolved. V was clipped by 5 bases and J by 6 bases, with 15 bases between them. The length of the CDR3 is 13 residues. Germline lookup yields CDR1 SQVTM and CDR2 ANQGSEA. The CDR3 region has the DNA TGCAGCGTTAAAGGCCCAGGCCTGGATACGCAGTATTTT. Translation gives CSVKGPGLDTQYF.

This chain connects TRBV6-5 to TRBJ2-7; weak D call: TRBD1 (6 bases). This CDR3 has 13 residues. Germline V gene sequence: CDR1 MNHEY, CDR2 SVGAGI. Trimming pared 7 bases from V and 12 bases from J, leaving 22 bases between. The CDR3 DNA reads TGTGCCAGCAATTTGGACACAACAGGGATTCCGTACTTC. It specifies CASNLDTTGIPYF.

This clonotype was seen a handful of times. The chain couples TRBV20-1 to TRBJ1-4; no definite D call. This CDR3 comprises 13 residues. Looked up from germline, CDR1 is DFQATT and CDR2 is SNEGSKA (reference sequence). With 2 bases removed from V and 4 bases from J, the gap between germline ends came to 8 bases. CDR3: CSARPINNEKLFF. The CDR3 DNA sequence: TGCAGTGCTAGACCAATAAATAATGAAAAACTGTTTTTT.

The rearrangement uses TRBV2 and TRBJ2-5, with D possibly matching TRBD2 (6 bases). Germline V gene lookup returns CDR1 SNHLY and CDR2 FYNNEI. V gave up 6 bases and J gave up 0 bases, with 11 bases separating them. The CDR3 contains 14 residues. The CDR3 region is CASRFSGNQETQYF. The CDR3 DNA reads TGTGCCAGCAGATTTAGCGGTAACCAAGAGACCCAGTACTTC.

The chain uses TRBV7-2 and TRBJ1-5, with a weak D call TRBD1 (5 bases). The CDR3 has 13 residues. V was clipped by 5 bases and J by 5 bases, with 10 bases between them. Germline V CDR1 and CDR2: SGHTA, FQGNSA. This CDR3 reads CASSTQVHQPQHF. The CDR3, as DNA: TGTGCCAGCAGCACACAGGTTCATCAGCCCCAGCATTTT. The full variable domain, rest sourced from reference TRBV7-2 and TRBJ1-5, is GAGVSQSPSNKVTEKGKDVELRCDPISGHTALYWYRQSLGQGLEFLIYFQGNSAPDKSGLPSDRFSAERTGGSVSTLTIQRTQQEDSAVYLCASSTQVHQPQHFGDGTRLSIL.

A few counts support this clonotype. The chain couples TRBV29-1 to TRBJ2-1; D remains unclear. The CDR3 extends over 13 amino acids. The germline V and J ends were trimmed by 5 bases and 0 bases, with 8 bases remaining between them. Germline CDR1 and CDR2: SQVTM and ANQGSEA. The CDR3 DNA sequence: TGCAGCGTTCCCATGAGCTCCTACAATGAGCAGTTCTTC. This encodes CSVPMSSYNEQFF.

The CDR3: CASSLRTGGLNEQFF. The CDR3 DNA follows: TGCGCCAGCAGCCTCCGGACAGGGGGGCTCAATGAGCAGTTCTTC. The chain uses TRBV4-1 and TRBJ2-1, with 10 bases matching TRBD1. The CDR3 contains 15 residues. V lost 4 bases and J lost 6; bases outside the gene matches: 6. Germline V gene lookup returns CDR1 MGHRA and CDR2 YSYEKL.

The chain has TRBV29-1 and TRBJ2-3; D is ambiguous. The V and J ends lost 3 bases and 0 bases respectively, with 10 bases between them. The CDR3 spans 14 residues. From germline, CDR1 is SQVTM and CDR2 ANQGSEA. DNA for the CDR3: TGCAGCGTTGACTCGGCGCCCAGCACAGATACGCAGTATTTT. Its translation: CSVDSAPSTDTQYF.

In its sample, this clonotype was seen many times. This chain uses TRBV12-3 or TRBV12-4 with TRBJ2-5; TRBD1 aligns across 11 bases. There are 15 residues in the CDR3. The V gene end was trimmed by 6 bases and the J gene end by 1 base; junction bases not matched to a gene: 4. CDR3 nucleotide sequence: TGTGCCAGCAGAACTGGGACAGGGGGCCAAGAGACCCAGTACTTC. This gives the protein CASRTGTGGQETQYF.

This clonotype was observed a few times. The genes are TRBV5-1 and TRBJ2-1; TRBD1 might be the D (5 bases). Between the trimmed V and J ends, which lost 4 bases and 16 bases, there was a span of 18 bases. CDR3 length equals 12 residues. Germline V CDR1 and CDR2: SGHRS, YFSETQ. This chain's CDR3 is CASSPRDSPYFF. CDR3 nucleotides: TGCGCCAGCAGCCCCCGAGACAGCCCGTACTTCTTC.

This CDR3 is CASSPGTAGGGETQYF. CDR3 nucleotides: TGCGCCAGCAGCCCCGGGACGGCGGGGGGCGGGGAGACCCAGTACTTC. The chain links TRBV5-1 to TRBJ2-5; 8 positions agree with TRBD2. Germline CDR1 is SGHRS and CDR2 is YFSETQ. V gave up 4 bases and J gave up 5 bases; unmatched junction bases: 13. The CDR3 has 16 residues.

V usage is TRBV14 and J usage is TRBJ2-2, with D unclear. The CDR3 sequence is 16 residues long. Germline-derived CDR1 and CDR2 are SGHDN and FVKESK. The V and J ends lost 0 bases and 5 bases respectively, with 13 bases between them. The CDR3 here is CASSQDKGFPTGELFF. The CDR3 bases are TGTGCCAGCAGCCAAGATAAGGGCTTCCCAACCGGGGAGCTGTTTTTT.

This clonotype showed up many times. The V and J genes are TRBV27 and TRBJ1-2, with D possibly being TRBD1 (6 bases). The CDR3 has 13 amino acids. Trimming shortened V by 5 bases and J by 4 bases, and 11 bases separated the two germline ends. The germline gives CDR1 MNHEY, CDR2 SMNVEV (reference sequence). CDR3 in DNA: TGTGCCAGCAGTCTAACAGGGACCTATGGCTACACCTTC. Translated: CASSLTGTYGYTF.

In its sample, this clonotype was seen many times. The chain has TRBV5-6 and TRBJ1-1; the D gene is possibly TRBD1 (5 bases). The CDR3 runs 15 residues. Germline assignment: CDR1 SGHDT and CDR2 YYEEEE. Trimming left V 2 bases short and J 4 bases short, with 15 bases between. The CDR3 protein is CASSFAGRKGTEAFF. The CDR3 DNA sequence: TGTGCCAGCAGCTTTGCAGGGCGCAAGGGCACTGAAGCTTTCTTT.

This clonotype was seen ten or more times. The chain recombines TRBV20-1 with TRBJ1-1; tentatively, D is TRBD1 (6 bases). The CDR3 is 14 amino acids. V was shortened by 6 bases and J by 0 bases, with 14 bases between the two germline ends. The germline gives CDR1 DFQATT, CDR2 SNEGSKA (reference sequence). Written as DNA, the CDR3 is TGCAGTGCAGGCGCGGGACACATGAACACTGAAGCTTTCTTT. This encodes CSAGAGHMNTEAFF.

The genes are TRBV10-3 and TRBJ2-7, with 12 bases lining up with TRBD2. The CDR3 extends over 15 amino acids. CDR1 is ENHRY, CDR2 SYGVKD, per germline. Trimming at V came to 8 bases and at J to 4 bases, leaving 9 bases not matched to a gene. The CDR3 coding sequence is TGTGCCATCGGCCGACTAGCGGGAGTTGAATACGAGCAGTACTTC. Translating it yields CAIGRLAGVEYEQYF.

A few counts support this clonotype. The chain joins TRBV5-1 to TRBJ2-7; D possibly uses TRBD1 or TRBD2 (5 bases each). The germline gives CDR1 SGHRS, CDR2 YFSETQ. V lost 2 bases to trimming and J lost 3 bases, with 9 bases between them. This CDR3 region has 13 residues. The CDR3, as DNA: TGCGCCAGCAGCTTTATGGGGGACTACGAGCAGTACTTC. This sequence encodes CASSFMGDYEQYF. The variable domain in full, completed from reference TRBV5-1 and TRBJ2-7, reads KAGVTQTPRYLIKTRGQQVTLSCSPISGHRSVSWYQQTPGQGLQFLFEYFSETQRNKGNFPGRFSGRQFSNSRSEMNVSTLELGDSALYLCASSFMGDYEQYFGPGTRLTVT.

The table lists this clonotype with a few counts. The chain links TRBV5-1 to TRBJ2-4, with D perhaps TRBD1 or TRBD2 (7 bases each). Trimming left V 1 base short and J 1 base short, with 18 bases between. The CDR3 length is 18 residues. In germline, CDR1 is SGHRS, CDR2 YFSETQ. Here the CDR3 DNA reads TGCGCCAGCAGCTTGCAGGGATCAGGGGGGGTTGCCAAAAACATTCAGTACTTC. This gives the protein CASSLQGSGGVAKNIQYF.

This clonotype was observed a few times. This chain joins TRBV4-2 and TRBJ2-1, with 12 bases identical to TRBD2. The CDR3 consists of 14 residues. Germline assignment: CDR1 LGHNA and CDR2 YNFKEQ. Trimming removed 6 bases from V and 7 bases from J; junction bases left unmatched: 4. This CDR3 reads CASRTSGSGNEQFF. Written as DNA, the CDR3 is TGTGCCAGCAGGACTAGCGGGAGTGGTAATGAGCAGTTCTTC.

The chain links TRBV6-5 to TRBJ2-3, with D perhaps matching TRBD2 (5 bases). The CDR3 totals 14 residues. Germline CDR1 reads MNHEY; CDR2 reads SVGAGI. Between the trimmed V and J ends, which lost 2 bases and 2 bases, there was a span of 8 bases. The CDR3 DNA follows: TGTGCCAGCAGTTACACGGGGATCACAGATACGCAGTATTTT. Protein product: CASSYTGITDTQYF.

The rearrangement uses TRBV7-9 and TRBJ2-7, with 8 bases lining up with TRBD2. Germline CDR1 and CDR2: SEHNR and FQNEAQ (reference sequence). This CDR3 contains 15 residues. Trimming at V came to 4 bases and at J to 0 bases, leaving 5 bases not matched to a gene. This CDR3 reads CASSSLAGPSYEQYF. For the CDR3, the DNA is TGTGCCAGCAGCTCGTTAGCGGGGCCCTCCTACGAGCAGTACTTC. Combining the CDR3 with reference TRBV7-9 and TRBJ2-7 gives the whole variable domain DTGVSQNPRHKITKRGQNVTFRCDPISEHNRLYWYRQTLGQGPEFLTYFQNEAQLEKSRLLSDRFSAERPKGSFSTLEIQRTEQGDSAMYLCASSSLAGPSYEQYFGPGTRLTVT.

This clonotype turned up a few times. The chain employs TRBV5-1 and TRBJ1-1; 8 nucleotides agree with TRBD1. The CDR3 contains 14 residues. Germline V CDR1 and CDR2: SGHRS, YFSETQ. J was trimmed by 8 bases and V by 5 bases; bases with no gene match: 11. CDR3 sequence (DNA): TGCGCCAGCAGGAGGGACAGGAATCGGTCGGAAGCTTTCTTT. Residues: CASRRDRNRSEAFF.

This clonotype occurred once. A read error may be the cause here, since a much bigger clone is one base away. The chain combines TRBV12-3 or TRBV12-4 with TRBJ2-1; a possible D gene is TRBD2 (6 bases). This CDR3 spans 14 amino acids. Trimming pared 3 bases from V and 8 bases from J, leaving 14 bases between. The CDR3 region has the DNA TGTGCCAGCAGTTTTGCGGCGGGGTGGGATGAGCAGTTCTTC. As protein: CASSFAAGWDEQFF.